This section outlines one TCR beta chain sequence together with its context. In each case, RNA was isolated and then reverse transcribed into cDNA as the sequencing template. The protocol was immunoSEQ multiplex PCR, while the TCRdb copy is restricted to in-frame clones and leaves out a portion. The sample holds under 250,000 clones, approximately 72% seen once. The data stem from a study of CD8+ T cells in alopecia areata. Treatment denoted: oral pan-JAK inhibitor, 5-10 mg twice daily. The CDR3 is 15 amino acids. The junction had 2 bases not matched to a gene; V was cut back by 5 bases and J by 2 bases. Germline values: CDR1 MRHNA, CDR2 SNTAGT.

Material: CD4+ T cells sorted from blood, obtained at approximately week 42, from a patient treated with tofacitinib. The receptor comes from a human donor with alopecia areata. The chain joins TRBV6-4 to TRBJ2-6, with 8 nucleotides matching TRBD1. In nucleotides, the CDR3 is TGTGCCAGCAGTAAGGACAGGGCTGGGGCCAACGTCCTGACTTTC. Protein sequence: CASSKDRAGANVLTF.